This T cell receptor beta chain was recorded in a study of T cell responses to AZD1222 COVID-19 vaccine. Overall study results and limits: A rise in Spike-specific TCR breadth and depth followed two AZD1222 doses. After the peak T cell response, and only then, were repertoires sampled.

Repertoires were generated with immunoSEQ multiplex PCR, while TCRdb's copy carries only in-frame clones and drops some. Here the sample spans around 100,000 clones, about 93% being singletons. On this clone itself: Its antigen is still unknown.

The material sequenced was peripheral blood, taken on day 0 of AZD1222 vaccination. The receptor's source is an adult in good health.

The CDR3 nucleotides are TGTGCCAGCTCACCACTGGGCATAGCGGGAGGCCCGAACACCGGGGAGCTGTTTTTT. It codes for CASSPLGIAGGPNTGELFF. The genes are TRBV18 and TRBJ2-2, with 10 bases that match TRBD2. Per the germline V gene, CDR1 is KGHSH and CDR2 is LQKENI. The CDR3 contains 19 residues. V shed 1 base, J shed 0 bases, and the junction held 8 bases outside the gene matches.